Listed below are T cell receptor beta chains from one sample, sequenced in a study of cytomegalovirus exposure and HLA in healthy donors. Assay used: immunoSEQ multiplex PCR; TCRdb lists only in-frame clones, some missing. The data contain 85,000 to 90,000 clones, about three quarters of them singletons. What was sequenced was PBMCs. These receptor sequences come from a young man in good health and CMV-seropositive. CDR3s include the opening cysteine and the closing phenylalanine or tryptophan. The order of the fields is CDR3 protein, J gene, V gene.

CDR3aa: CSSSLDSGDREKYF
j_gene: TRBJ2-7
v_gene: TRBV7-9

CDR3aa: CASSELAGGAQPQHF
j_gene: TRBJ1-5
v_gene: TRBV6-1

CDR3aa: CAWSVQQGRNYGYTF
j_gene: TRBJ1-2
v_gene: TRBV30

CDR3aa: CASNPGGSYNEQFF
j_gene: TRBJ2-1
v_gene: TRBV19

CDR3aa: CASRELDSSGNTIYF
j_gene: TRBJ1-3
v_gene: TRBV19

CDR3aa: CASSFTDNEKLFF
j_gene: TRBJ1-4
v_gene: TRBV11-2

CDR3aa: CAISPGATTQETQYF
j_gene: TRBJ2-5
v_gene: TRBV10-3

CDR3aa: CASSQVALGGYEQYF
j_gene: TRBJ2-7
v_gene: TRBV4-3

CDR3aa: CASSIGTAYEQYF
j_gene: TRBJ2-7
v_gene: TRBV27

CDR3aa: CASRQLTGFSTDTQYF
j_gene: TRBJ2-3
v_gene: TRBV27

CDR3aa: CASSREGTVTEAFF
j_gene: TRBJ1-1
v_gene: TRBV6-4

CDR3aa: CASSSGRYEQYF
j_gene: TRBJ2-7
v_gene: TRBV7-9

CDR3aa: CASGLDGFPPQFF
j_gene: TRBJ2-1
v_gene: TRBV12-5

CDR3aa: CASSEGQVGAEAFF
j_gene: TRBJ1-1
v_gene: TRBV2

CDR3aa: CASKGVPGQTNTEAFF
j_gene: TRBJ1-1
v_gene: TRBV5-6

CDR3aa: CASSFGGGRAGELFF
j_gene: TRBJ2-2
v_gene: TRBV6-5

CDR3aa: CASRTGTFYEQYF
j_gene: TRBJ2-7
v_gene: TRBV6-5

CDR3aa: CASSQGGSGGNEQFF
j_gene: TRBJ2-1
v_gene: TRBV4-1

CDR3aa: CAISDSTGSSYNEQFF
j_gene: TRBJ2-1
v_gene: TRBV10-3

CDR3aa: CAWSVFGLSPLHF
j_gene: TRBJ1-6
v_gene: TRBV30

CDR3aa: CASSNPLPGSYEQYF
j_gene: TRBJ2-7
v_gene: TRBV6-5

CDR3aa: CASSSGTGGYEQYF
j_gene: .
v_gene: TRBV27

CDR3aa: CASNQQGSYEQYF
j_gene: TRBJ2-7
v_gene: TRBV2

CDR3aa: CASSPTQGEGTEAFF
j_gene: TRBJ1-1
v_gene: TRBV4-3

CDR3aa: CAWSVRARVNTGELFF
j_gene: TRBJ2-2
v_gene: TRBV30

CDR3aa: CASSLTPITSGGANREQFF
j_gene: TRBJ2-1
v_gene: TRBV7-9

CDR3aa: CAIPGQGYIPQYF
j_gene: TRBJ2-3
v_gene: TRBV6-1

CDR3aa: CASSLRGSWGNYGYTF
j_gene: TRBJ1-2
v_gene: TRBV5-4

CDR3aa: CASSLEVSAGGFYEQYF
j_gene: TRBJ2-7
v_gene: TRBV7-2

CDR3aa: CASSSGLEQFF
j_gene: TRBJ2-1
v_gene: TRBV5-1

CDR3aa: CASSYRTGRETQYF
j_gene: TRBJ2-5
v_gene: TRBV6-5

CDR3aa: CAMRSGVTGELFF
j_gene: TRBJ2-2
v_gene: TRBV10-3

CDR3aa: CASSLVPGQGSPLHF
j_gene: TRBJ1-6
v_gene: TRBV7-3

CDR3aa: CASSLRSGTHYEQYF
j_gene: TRBJ2-7
v_gene: TRBV5-8

CDR3aa: CASSLGFGGAGGIYEQYF
j_gene: TRBJ2-7
v_gene: TRBV11-2

CDR3aa: CASTTGQFYEQYF
j_gene: .
v_gene: TRBV7-6

CDR3aa: CASSIYSGRTGELFF
j_gene: TRBJ2-2
v_gene: TRBV19

CDR3aa: CASSFRQGAGQPQHF
j_gene: TRBJ1-5
v_gene: TRBV5-6

CDR3aa: CAAQGALSYGYTF
j_gene: TRBJ1-2
v_gene: TRBV30

CDR3aa: CASSPMGGTGELFF
j_gene: TRBJ2-2
v_gene: TRBV5-6